Presented here are 18 T cell receptor beta chains from one specimen sequenced in a study of patients and donors after allogeneic stem cell transplantation. Each CDR3 protein is one row after TCRdb ran MiXCR on the RT-PCR reads. In the table there are approximately 410,000 distinct CDR3 sequences, about a sixth of which are singletons. Sequencing was performed on blood, either unsorted or a sorted T cell fraction (not recorded which). The source is a human donor who was either an allogeneic HSCT recipient or a stem cell or donor lymphocyte infusion donor (not recorded which). It is not recorded whose cells these are; they may come from a transplant donor.

This clonotype occurred a few times. This chain links TRBV11-2 with TRBJ1-1; maybe TRBD1 (5 bases). This CDR3 has 13 amino acids. The germline V gene has CDR1 SGHAT and CDR2 FQNNGV. V was clipped by 5 bases and J by 8 bases, with 15 bases between them. This CDR3 reads CASSRPSTEEAFF. The CDR3, as DNA: TGTGCCAGCAGCCGTCCCTCGACAGAGGAAGCTTTCTTT.

The rearrangement uses TRBV6-5 and TRBJ1-2; 7 nucleotides line up with TRBD1. The germline CDR1 and CDR2 sequences are MNHEY and SVGAGI. V was clipped by 0 bases and J by 1 base; unmatched bases: 5. The CDR3 length is 16 residues. CDR3 loop: CASSYSRWDSNYGYTF. The CDR3 nucleotides read TGTGCCAGCAGTTACTCGAGATGGGACAGTAACTATGGCTACACCTTC.

In this sample, this clonotype turned up a few times. The CDR3 is CASSEWGTGRTEAFF. The CDR3 coding sequence is TGTGCCAGCAGTGAATGGGGCACTGGGAGAACTGAAGCTTTCTTT. V usage is TRBV25-1 and J usage is TRBJ1-1; maybe TRBD1 (5 bases). V lost 1 base and J 5 bases, leaving 14 bases between the germline ends. CDR1 and CDR2 from the germline V gene are MGHDK and SYGVNS. The CDR3 sequence is 15 residues long.

The chain joins TRBV2 to TRBJ2-7; 8 bases map to TRBD1. CDR3 length: 16 residues. The junction had 8 bases not matched to a gene; V was cut back by 1 base and J by 3 bases. The germline gives CDR1 SNHLY, CDR2 FYNNEI. CDR3 sequence (DNA): TGTGCCAGCAGTGAAGGGTCCAGGACAGGGATCTACGAGCAGTACTTC. This translates into CASSEGSRTGIYEQYF.

The rearrangement links TRBV6-1 to TRBJ2-1, with TRBD1 as a possible D gene (5 bases). Trimming removed 5 bases from V and 6 bases from J, with 14 bases in between. This CDR3 spans 14 amino acids. Germline values: CDR1 MNHNS, CDR2 SASEGT. CDR3 sequence: CASSRTTGGNEQFF. CDR3 bases: TGTGCCAGCAGTAGGACAACGGGTGGCAATGAGCAGTTCTTC.

V and J are TRBV27 and TRBJ1-2, with no clear D. The CDR3 loop spans 14 amino acids. Germline CDR1 MNHEY, CDR2 SMNVEV (reference sequence). Trimming stripped 5 bases from V and 1 base from J, with 11 bases between. CDR3 sequence: CASSLKAGNYGYTF. The CDR3, as DNA: TGTGCCAGCAGTCTTAAGGCCGGTAACTATGGCTACACCTTC.

This chain links TRBV11-2 with TRBJ2-5, with D uncertain. Germline assignment: CDR1 SGHAT and CDR2 FQNNGV. This CDR3 is built from 14 residues. Trimming stripped 4 bases from V and 3 bases from J, with 12 bases between. Here the CDR3 DNA reads TGTGCCAGCAGCTCCCCCGGGCTAGAAGAGACCCAGTACTTC. Residues: CASSSPGLEETQYF.

This clonotype was detected many times. This chain joins TRBV4-2 and TRBJ2-1; 10 bases are a match to TRBD2. Germline-derived CDR1 and CDR2 are LGHNA and YNFKEQ. V shed 0 bases and J 7 bases; nucleotides not matched to a gene: 12. This CDR3 has 18 amino acids. CDR3 loop: CASSQDTRGAGGRNEQFF. The CDR3 nucleotides read TGTGCCAGCAGCCAAGATACCCGCGGAGCGGGGGGGCGAAATGAGCAGTTCTTC.

This chain links TRBV3-1 with TRBJ2-7, with no clear D. Trimming removed 0 bases from V and 1 base from J, with 13 bases in between. This CDR3 contains 16 residues. Germline V lookup: CDR1 LGHDT, CDR2 YNNKEL (reference sequence). The DNA for the CDR3 is TGTGCCAGCAGCCAAGACGTAGGAGTAGCTTCCTACGAGCAGTACTTC. Translating it yields CASSQDVGVASYEQYF.

The genes are TRBV6-2 or TRBV6-3 and TRBJ2-7; 7 nucleotides match TRBD1. Germline CDR1 MNHEY, CDR2 SVGEGT. V lost 2 bases and J lost 3; bases outside the gene matches: 4. There are 14 residues in the CDR3. The CDR3 is CASSYVGQNYEQYF. As DNA, the CDR3 is TGTGCCAGCAGTTACGTGGGACAGAACTACGAGCAGTACTTC.

The rearrangement joins TRBV12-3 or TRBV12-4 to TRBJ2-7; a weak D match, TRBD1 (5 bases). The V and J ends lost 3 bases and 3 bases respectively, with 12 bases between them. There are 14 residues in the CDR3. The CDR3 sequence is CASSFTIGDYEQYF. DNA for the CDR3: TGTGCCAGCAGTTTTACAATAGGGGACTACGAGCAGTACTTC.

The table lists this clonotype with a few counts. The chain carries TRBV6-1 and TRBJ1-2, with D unresolved. Trimming stripped 5 bases from V and 8 bases from J, with 21 bases between. This CDR3 spans 15 amino acids. The germline CDR1 and CDR2 sequences are MNHNS and SASEGT. CDR3 sequence: CASSRFGFSSKGYTF. The CDR3 bases are TGTGCCAGCAGTCGATTCGGTTTCTCCTCTAAGGGCTACACCTTC.

Ten or more counts support this clonotype. The V and J genes are TRBV19 and TRBJ1-2, with 10 bases that match TRBD1. Germline lookup yields CDR1 LNHDA and CDR2 SQIVND (reference sequence). V dropped 6 bases and J dropped 6; count of bases not matched to a gene: 7. The length of the CDR3 is 14 residues. The CDR3 loop is CASSLDRGRNGYTF. The DNA of the CDR3 is TGTGCCAGTAGCCTCGACAGGGGGCGTAATGGCTACACCTTC.

This clonotype was recorded a few times. The chain joins TRBV12-3 or TRBV12-4 to TRBJ1-5; 7 nucleotides agree with TRBD1. CDR3 length equals 14 residues. V was pared by 1 base and J by 6 bases, with 3 bases of the junction left unmatched. The CDR3 region is CASSLVTGAQPQHF. The CDR3 coding sequence is TGTGCCAGCAGTTTAGTCACAGGGGCTCAGCCCCAGCATTTT.

This clonotype has only a few counts. V and J are TRBV7-6 and TRBJ1-1; D is uncertain. This CDR3 region has 14 residues. Looked up from germline, CDR1 is SGHVS and CDR2 is FNYEAQ. V was trimmed by 1 base and J by 7 bases, leaving 13 bases between them. CDR3 loop: CASSLGKGTVEAFF. The DNA for the CDR3 is TGTGCCAGCAGCTTAGGGAAGGGAACAGTTGAAGCTTTCTTT.

This clonotype was detected a few times. In DNA, the CDR3 is TGTGCCAGCAGCTTTCGACAGGGCTTCAGGAACACTGAAGCTTTCTTT. It codes for CASSFRQGFRNTEAFF. The chain links TRBV5-6 to TRBJ1-1; 7 nucleotides line up with TRBD1. The CDR3 contains 16 residues. Germline values: CDR1 SGHDT, CDR2 YYEEEE. V lost 2 bases, J lost 1 base, and 8 bases stayed unmatched.

In this sample, this clonotype turned up a few times. The J gene is TRBJ2-3, the V gene TRBV14; TRBD2 aligns across 11 bases. V was clipped by 0 bases and J by 1 base; unmatched bases: 9. The length of the CDR3 is 19 residues. Germline assignment: CDR1 SGHDN and CDR2 FVKESK. CDR3 nucleotide sequence: TGTGCCAGCAGCCAAGATATACTAGCGGGAGCCTCACGCACAGATACGCAGTATTTT. Its translation is CASSQDILAGASRTDTQYF.

This clonotype was recorded many times. CDR3: CATSDFRSGRAYNEQFF. The DNA of the CDR3 is TGTGCCACCAGTGATTTCCGTAGCGGGAGAGCGTACAATGAGCAGTTCTTC. The chain links TRBV24-1 to TRBJ2-1; 9 bases are a match to TRBD2. Germline V CDR1 and CDR2: KGHDR, SFDVKD. V lost 1 base, J lost 4 bases, and 7 bases stayed unmatched. The CDR3 length is 17 residues.